This T cell receptor beta chain was profiled in a study of blood T cell repertoires in COVID-19. On the study more broadly: Researchers got acute and convalescent COVID-19 samples from the United States, Italy and Spain. Sample material is recorded as cDNA or gDNA derived from T cells, B-cell-depleted T cells, or PBMCs.

This clone turned up a few times. In the original workflow: The authors estimated nucleated cell counts from reference gene primer amplification. TCRdb's table, derived via immunoSEQ multiplex PCR, lists solely in-frame clones and lacks some. The DNA gave D and trimming, while V, J and clone size come from that table. The table shows over 50,000 clones, with 70% to 90% occurring only once. Per germline, CDR1 SGHTA and CDR2 FQGTGA. The V gene end was trimmed by 2 bases and the J gene end by 9 bases; junction bases not matched to a gene: 3. CDR3 size: 14 residues. The sequencing input was peripheral blood. The TCR sequence derives from a human donor in a cohort sampled during active COVID-19. V is TRBV7-3 and J is TRBJ2-1; 11 bases align to TRBD1. The CDR3 sequence: CASSLGQGAGEQFF. The CDR3 bases are TGTGCCAGCAGCTTAGGACAGGGGGCGGGTGAGCAGTTCTTC.